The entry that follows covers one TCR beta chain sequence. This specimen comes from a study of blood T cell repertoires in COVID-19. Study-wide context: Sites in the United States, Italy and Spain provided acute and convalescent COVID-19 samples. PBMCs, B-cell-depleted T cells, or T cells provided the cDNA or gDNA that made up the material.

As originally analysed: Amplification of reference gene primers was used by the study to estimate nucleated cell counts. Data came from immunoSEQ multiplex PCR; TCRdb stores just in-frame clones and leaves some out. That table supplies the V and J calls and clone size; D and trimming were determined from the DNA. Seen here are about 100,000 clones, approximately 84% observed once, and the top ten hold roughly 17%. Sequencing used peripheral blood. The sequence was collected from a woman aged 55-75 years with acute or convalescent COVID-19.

The CDR3 sequence: CASSPRFLGNQPQHF. CDR3 in DNA: TGTGCCAGCAGCCCACGGTTTCTGGGCAATCAGCCCCAGCATTTT. V is TRBV11-1 and J is TRBJ1-5; D unresolved. The germline V gene encodes CDR1 SGHAT and CDR2 FQDESV (reference sequence). V was pared by 5 bases and J by 2 bases, with 13 bases between. This CDR3 comprises 15 residues.